The next 15 T cell receptor beta chains were all read from a single sample in a study of T cell repertoires in cytomegalovirus infection. TCRdb re-called the reads through MiXCR, storing one row per CDR3 protein. Among 900,000 to 950,000 distinct CDR3 sequences, roughly 31% were seen once, and the ten largest hold 10% to 15%. No antigen is known for these receptors. The sample in question was cultured CD8+ T cells from PBMCs, obtained from culture after CMV antigen stimulation. The receptors derive from a human donor in good health (CMV status not recorded). Some clones in this sample may be carry-over from other donors' samples.

CDR3 nucleotide sequence: TGTGCCAGTAGTCCTGGGACGCCGGCTGGAAACACCATATATTTT. Its translation is CASSPGTPAGNTIYF. The chain has TRBV19 and TRBJ1-3, with D possibly matching TRBD1 (5 bases). V dropped 5 bases and J dropped 2 bases, with 13 bases sitting between them. CDR1 LNHDA and CDR2 SQIVND come from the germline V gene (reference sequence). The CDR3 covers 15 residues.

This clonotype was found many times. This chain links TRBV12-3 or TRBV12-4 with TRBJ1-1, with no clear D. V shed 2 bases and J shed 4 bases, with 11 bases lying between them. This CDR3 has 14 residues. CDR3 loop: CASSLNRGFTEAFF. CDR3 DNA: TGTGCCAGCAGTTTAAACCGAGGGTTCACTGAAGCTTTCTTT.

As regards this clonotype: A clone one base away is much larger, so this may be a read error. The chain recombines TRBV7-8 with TRBJ1-1; 8 bases fit TRBD1. CDR1 is SGHVS, CDR2 FQNEAQ, per germline. The CDR3 sequence is 15 residues long. The CDR3 reads CSSSLPQGADTEAFF. DNA of the CDR3: TGTTCCAGCAGCTTGCCCCAGGGGGCGGACACTGAAGCTTTCTTT. Combining the CDR3 with reference TRBV7-8 and TRBJ1-1 gives the whole variable domain GAGVSQSPRYKVAKRGQDVALRCDPISGHVSLFWYQQALGQGPEFLTYFQNEAQLDKSGLPSDRFFAERPEGSVSTLKIQRTQQEDSAVYLCSSSLPQGADTEAFFGQGTRLTVV.

This clonotype was detected only a few times. This chain connects TRBV28 to TRBJ2-2; 7 bases are a match to TRBD2. V shed 10 bases and J 0 bases; nucleotides not matched to a gene: 5. Germline loops: CDR1 MDHEN, CDR2 SYDVKM. The CDR3 spans 14 residues. CDR3 in DNA: TGTGCCACCAGAGCGGGGACGAACACCGGGGAGCTGTTTTTT. Translating it yields CATRAGTNTGELFF.

The chain has TRBV19 and TRBJ2-1; D remains ambiguous. CDR1 LNHDA and CDR2 SQIVND come from the germline V gene (reference sequence). V lost 3 bases and J lost 6, with 6 bases in between. CDR3 size: 12 residues. CDR3 region: CASSMISNEQFF. DNA for the CDR3: TGTGCCAGTAGTATGATTTCCAATGAGCAGTTCTTC.

This clonotype was observed a few times. This sequence joins TRBV7-6 and TRBJ2-7; TRBD1 aligns across 8 bases. Germline V gives CDR1 SGHVS, CDR2 FNYEAQ. V shed 1 base, J shed 2 bases, and the junction held 4 bases outside the gene matches. The CDR3 covers 15 residues. CDR3 loop: CASSLGQGATYEQYV. In DNA, the CDR3 is TGTGCCAGCAGCTTAGGTCAGGGGGCGACCTACGAGCAGTACGTC.

This clonotype was detected only a few times. V is TRBV19 and J is TRBJ1-5, with a weak D call TRBD1 (5 bases). V dropped 6 bases and J dropped 5 bases, with 17 bases sitting between them. In germline, CDR1 is LNHDA, CDR2 SQIVND (reference sequence). CDR3 length: 15 amino acids. The CDR3 protein is CASRDGTVWDQPQHF. For the CDR3, the DNA is TGTGCCAGTAGGGATGGGACGGTCTGGGATCAGCCCCAGCATTTT.

Details on this clonotype: A read error may explain this, as a much larger clone is one base away. The V gene is TRBV7-8, the J gene TRBJ1-6, with D possibly being TRBD1 (5 bases). The CDR3 totals 13 residues. In germline, CDR1 is SGHVS, CDR2 FQNEAQ. Here the CDR3 DNA reads TGTGCCAGCAGCCTCAGGGTTAATTCACCCATCCACTTT. Its protein product is CASSLRVNSPIHF. The entire variable domain, with the rest obtained from reference TRBV7-8 and TRBJ1-6, is as follows: GAGVSQSPRYKVAKRGQDVALRCDPISGHVSLFWYQQALGQGPEFLTYFQNEAQLDKSGLPSDRFFAERPEGSVSTLKIQRTQQEDSAVYLCASSLRVNSPIHFGNGTRLTVT.

This clonotype was found a few times. The gene calls are TRBV9 and TRBJ2-7; 7 bases map to TRBD2. The germline V gene has CDR1 SGDLS and CDR2 YYNGEE. The CDR3 loop spans 15 amino acids. The V and J ends lost 1 base and 1 base, in that order; junction bases with no gene match: 5. This CDR3 reads CASSVRAGLSYEQYV. CDR3 bases: TGTGCCAGCAGCGTAAGAGCGGGGCTTTCCTACGAGCAGTACGTC.

This clonotype was counted between two and nine times. V is TRBV11-3 and J is TRBJ1-1; D is undetermined. Germline CDR1 and CDR2: SGHNT and YENEEA. The length of the CDR3 is 13 residues. Trimming took 3 bases from V and 4 from J, leaving 9 bases between them. CDR3 DNA sequence: TGTGCCAGCAGCTTCAGTAGTGGCACTGAAGCTTTCTTT. Its translation is CASSFSSGTEAFF.

With regard to this clonotype: A much larger clone lies one base from this, so it may be a read error. This chain joins TRBV7-6 and TRBJ1-4; TRBD1 might be the D (5 bases). CDR1 SGHVS and CDR2 FNYEAQ come from the germline V gene. The ends were cut back, 11 bases at V and 6 bases at J, with 13 bases in the middle. This CDR3 is 12 amino acids long. CDR3 sequence reads: CADQSRDEKLFF. As DNA, the CDR3 is TGTGCCGACCAATCCAGGGATGAAAAACTGTTTTTT.

This clonotype has more than one count but fewer than ten. The rearrangement uses TRBV7-9 and TRBJ2-5; D remains unclear. CDR1 is SEHNR, CDR2 FQNEAQ, per germline (reference sequence). CDR3 length: 15 amino acids. The ends were cut back, 6 bases at V and 2 bases at J, with 16 bases in the middle. This chain's CDR3 is CASSLNRDPQETQYF. CDR3 in DNA: TGTGCCAGCAGTTTAAACAGAGACCCACAAGAGACCCAGTACTTC.

The table lists this clonotype with a few counts. DNA for the CDR3: TGTGCCAGCAGCTTAAGGGGCAGTGGAGACACTGAAGCTTTCTTT. It codes for CASSLRGSGDTEAFF. This sequence joins TRBV13 and TRBJ1-1, with a weak D call TRBD1 (5 bases). The CDR3 contains 15 residues. V gave up 2 bases and J gave up 3 bases, with 13 bases separating them. Germline assignment: CDR1 PRHDT and CDR2 FYEKMQ (reference sequence).

This chain uses TRBV4-1 with TRBJ2-5; D might be TRBD1 (6 bases). Germline assignment: CDR1 MGHRA and CDR2 YSYEKL. CDR3 length: 15 residues. V lost 4 bases and J 4 bases, leaving 16 bases between the germline ends. The CDR3 loop is CASSPRDNRRETQYF. The CDR3 DNA reads TGCGCCAGCAGCCCCCGGGACAACCGGCGAGAGACCCAGTACTTC.

This clonotype came up a few times. The gene calls are TRBV7-6 and TRBJ2-7; 13 nucleotides line up with TRBD2. V was clipped by 4 bases and J by 5 bases; unmatched bases: 2. The germline V gene encodes CDR1 SGHVS and CDR2 FNYEAQ. This CDR3 has 14 residues. CDR3 sequence (DNA): TGTGCCAGCAGCTCAGGACTAGCGGGAGACGAGCAGTACGTC. Amino acids: CASSSGLAGDEQYV.